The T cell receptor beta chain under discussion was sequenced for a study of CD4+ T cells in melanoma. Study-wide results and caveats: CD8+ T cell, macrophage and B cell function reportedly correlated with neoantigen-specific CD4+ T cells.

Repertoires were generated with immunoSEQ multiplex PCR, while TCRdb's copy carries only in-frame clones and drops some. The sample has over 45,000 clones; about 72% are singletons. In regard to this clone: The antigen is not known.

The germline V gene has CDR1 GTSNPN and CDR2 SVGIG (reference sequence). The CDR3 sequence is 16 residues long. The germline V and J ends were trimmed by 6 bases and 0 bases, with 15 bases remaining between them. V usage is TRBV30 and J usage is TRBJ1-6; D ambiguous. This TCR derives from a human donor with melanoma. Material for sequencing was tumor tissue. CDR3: CACSTRESSYNSPLHF. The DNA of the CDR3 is TGTGCCTGCTCCACAAGAGAGAGCTCCTATAATTCACCCCTCCACTTT. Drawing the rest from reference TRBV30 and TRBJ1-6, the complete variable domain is SQTIHQWPATLVQPVGSPLSLECTVEGTSNPNLYWYRQAAGRGLQLLFYSVGIGQISSEVPQNLSASRPQDRQFILSSKKLLLSDSGFYLCACSTRESSYNSPLHFGNGTRLTVT.